Listed below are T cell receptor beta chains from one sample, sequenced in a study of blood T cell repertoires in COVID-19. Method: immunoSEQ multiplex PCR; TCRdb's copy keeps in-frame clones and lacks some. The table has some 270,000 clones, 85% to 95% seen once; the top ten hold about 3%. The source material was PBMCs or T cells enriched from blood (not recorded which). These receptors came from a middle-aged man who had been exposed to COVID-19. Both conserved end residues are part of each CDR3. The D gene is left open where the match is weak. Not all rows give a size; the values are once, few, many and, for expanded clones, a class.

d_call: TRBD2; v_call: TRBV14; clone_size: -; j_call: TRBJ2-7; cdr3_nt: TGTGCCAGCAGCGGGAGGGTAACCTACGAGCAGTACTTC; cdr3_aa: CASSGRVTYEQYF
d_call: TRBD2; v_call: TRBV3-1/TRBV3-2; clone_size: -; j_call: TRBJ2-5; cdr3_nt: TGTGCCAGCAGCCAAGAGGGGAGGACTAGCGGGATGCGCCAAGAGACCCAGTACTTC; cdr3_aa: CASSQEGRTSGMRQETQYF
d_call: TRBD2; v_call: TRBV9; clone_size: -; j_call: TRBJ2-7; cdr3_nt: TGTGCCAGCAGCGTAGACGTTAGCGGGACTGACGAGCAGTACTTC; cdr3_aa: CASSVDVSGTDEQYF
d_call: TRBD2; v_call: TRBV4-2; clone_size: -; j_call: TRBJ2-1; cdr3_nt: TGTGCCAGCAGCCAAGCATACGGACTAGTCGATGAGCAGTTCTTC; cdr3_aa: CASSQAYGLVDEQFF
d_call: -; v_call: TRBV6-6; clone_size: few; j_call: TRBJ2-2; cdr3_nt: TGTGCCAGCAGGAACTTCGGGATCCCGGCGGGGGAGCTGTTTTTT; cdr3_aa: CASRNFGIPAGELFF
d_call: TRBD2; v_call: TRBV25-1; clone_size: -; j_call: TRBJ2-1; cdr3_nt: TGTGCCAGCAGTGAATTTAAGACTAGCGGGAGTGGGAATGAGCAGTTCTTC; cdr3_aa: CASSEFKTSGSGNEQFF
d_call: TRBD2; v_call: TRBV3-1/TRBV3-2; clone_size: -; j_call: TRBJ2-1; cdr3_nt: TGTGCCAGCACCCGACTAGCGGGAGTGTCCTACAATGAGCAGTTCTTC; cdr3_aa: CASTRLAGVSYNEQFF
d_call: TRBD1; v_call: TRBV5-1; clone_size: -; j_call: TRBJ1-1; cdr3_nt: TGCGCCAGCACCCCACCTGGACAGGGGATGACTTTCTTT; cdr3_aa: CASTPPGQGMTFF
d_call: TRBD2; v_call: TRBV5-6; clone_size: -; j_call: TRBJ2-3; cdr3_nt: TGTGCCAGCCAGGGACTAGCGGACACAGATACGCAGTATTTT; cdr3_aa: CASQGLADTDTQYF
d_call: TRBD1; v_call: TRBV19; clone_size: -; j_call: TRBJ1-3; cdr3_nt: TGTGCCAGTGGTACAGGGGATATTGTGCCCACCATATATTTT; cdr3_aa: CASGTGDIVPTIYF
d_call: TRBD1; v_call: TRBV4-2; clone_size: -; j_call: TRBJ1-1; cdr3_nt: TGTGCCAGCAGCCAAGAGACAGGGCGAACTGAAGCTTTCTTT; cdr3_aa: CASSQETGRTEAFF
d_call: TRBD1; v_call: TRBV2; clone_size: few; j_call: TRBJ2-1; cdr3_nt: TGTGCCAGCAACCTAGACAGGGTATCCTACAATGAGCAGTTCTTC; cdr3_aa: CASNLDRVSYNEQFF
d_call: -; v_call: TRBV19; clone_size: -; j_call: TRBJ2-3; cdr3_nt: TGTGCCAGTAGCTCCATGGGCCCAGATACGCAGTATTTT; cdr3_aa: CASSSMGPDTQYF
d_call: -; v_call: TRBV5-4; clone_size: -; j_call: TRBJ2-3; cdr3_nt: TGTGCCAGCAGCTTAAGGGGGAAATACACAGATACGCAGTATTTT; cdr3_aa: CASSLRGKYTDTQYF
d_call: TRBD1; v_call: TRBV28; clone_size: once; j_call: TRBJ1-2; cdr3_nt: TGTGCCAGCAGTACACAGGGGGCAAACTATGGCTACACCTTC; cdr3_aa: CASSTQGANYGYTF
d_call: TRBD2; v_call: TRBV11-2; clone_size: -; j_call: TRBJ2-1; cdr3_nt: TGTGCCAGCAGCTCAGGGACTAGTCGTCGCAATGAGCAGTTCTTC; cdr3_aa: CASSSGTSRRNEQFF
d_call: TRBD2; v_call: TRBV7-9; clone_size: -; j_call: TRBJ2-4; cdr3_nt: TGTGCCAGCAGCTCCCCTAGCGGGGCAGCCAAAAACATTCAGTACTTC; cdr3_aa: CASSSPSGAAKNIQYF
d_call: -; v_call: TRBV27; clone_size: -; j_call: TRBJ2-5; cdr3_nt: TGTGCCAGCGGGGGGAAAGAGACCCAGTACTTC; cdr3_aa: CASGGKETQYF
d_call: TRBD1; v_call: TRBV29-1; clone_size: -; j_call: TRBJ2-5; cdr3_nt: TGCAGCTTCCGACAGGGCCCCCAAGAGACCCAGTACTTC; cdr3_aa: CSFRQGPQETQYF
d_call: TRBD1; v_call: TRBV12-3/TRBV12-4; clone_size: -; j_call: TRBJ1-2; cdr3_nt: TGTGCCAGCACCACTGACAGGGTCGGTGGCTACACCTTC; cdr3_aa: CASTTDRVGGYTF
d_call: -; v_call: TRBV28; clone_size: -; j_call: TRBJ2-7; cdr3_nt: TGTGCCACCTCCCGGGAGCGCGAGCAGTACTTC; cdr3_aa: CATSREREQYF
d_call: TRBD1; v_call: TRBV3-1/TRBV3-2; clone_size: -; j_call: TRBJ1-1; cdr3_nt: TGTGCCAGCAGCCGGACAGGGTCGAACACTGAAGCTTTCTTT; cdr3_aa: CASSRTGSNTEAFF
d_call: -; v_call: TRBV3-1/TRBV3-2; clone_size: -; j_call: TRBJ2-1; cdr3_nt: TGTGCCAGCAGCCAAGATCTACAGGGGGGGCCGGTCTTC; cdr3_aa: CASSQDLQGGPVF
d_call: TRBD2; v_call: TRBV6-5; clone_size: -; j_call: TRBJ2-1; cdr3_nt: TGTGCCAGCAAGTCCGGGACTAGTGAGTCTTATGAGCAGTTCTTC; cdr3_aa: CASKSGTSESYEQFF
d_call: -; v_call: TRBV16; clone_size: -; j_call: TRBJ1-6; cdr3_nt: TGTGCCAGCAGCCCACAGGCGGCCTATAATTCACCCCTCCACTTT; cdr3_aa: CASSPQAAYNSPLHF
d_call: TRBD1; v_call: TRBV4-1; clone_size: -; j_call: TRBJ1-2; cdr3_nt: TGCGCCAGCAGCCACGGGGGACAGGGACATGGCTACACCTTC; cdr3_aa: CASSHGGQGHGYTF
d_call: TRBD2; v_call: TRBV7-2; clone_size: -; j_call: TRBJ2-7; cdr3_nt: TGTGCCAGCAGCTCCGCCCCCGGGACTAGTTTATCCGAGCAGTACTTC; cdr3_aa: CASSSAPGTSLSEQYF
d_call: TRBD2; v_call: TRBV4-2; clone_size: once; j_call: TRBJ2-1; cdr3_nt: TGTGCCAGCATCAAAAGCCAAGCGGGAGACTACAATGAGCAGTTCTTC; cdr3_aa: CASIKSQAGDYNEQFF
d_call: -; v_call: TRBV7-2; clone_size: -; j_call: TRBJ1-1; cdr3_nt: TGTGCCAGCAGCTTAACAGGGTTGGGCACTGAAGCTTTCTTT; cdr3_aa: CASSLTGLGTEAFF
d_call: TRBD1; v_call: TRBV6-5; clone_size: -; j_call: TRBJ1-5; cdr3_nt: TGTGCCAGCAGTCCACGACAGGGAAGCGGTCAGCCCCAGCATTTT; cdr3_aa: CASSPRQGSGQPQHF
d_call: TRBD2; v_call: TRBV10-3; clone_size: -; j_call: TRBJ2-1; cdr3_nt: TGTGCCACACAGCGGGAGGCTTCCTACAATGAGCAGTTCTTC; cdr3_aa: CATQREASYNEQFF
d_call: -; v_call: TRBV5-8; clone_size: -; j_call: TRBJ1-4; cdr3_nt: TGTGCCAGCGGACGTACAGGGTCCCGAGGAGAAAAACTGTTTTTT; cdr3_aa: CASGRTGSRGEKLFF
d_call: -; v_call: TRBV5-6; clone_size: -; j_call: TRBJ1-2; cdr3_nt: TGTGCCAGCAGCTTGGACAGGGTCAAAAAGGATGGCTACACCTTC; cdr3_aa: CASSLDRVKKDGYTF
d_call: -; v_call: TRBV9; clone_size: -; j_call: TRBJ2-2; cdr3_nt: TGTGCCAGCAGCCCCATTGACTTTAGCGGAGGTTCCGGGGAGCTGTTTTTT; cdr3_aa: CASSPIDFSGGSGELFF
d_call: -; v_call: TRBV2; clone_size: -; j_call: TRBJ1-2; cdr3_nt: TGTGCCAGCAGGCGCAACTATGGCTACACCTTC; cdr3_aa: CASRRNYGYTF
d_call: -; v_call: TRBV4-1; clone_size: -; j_call: TRBJ2-7; cdr3_nt: TGCGCCAGCAGCCAAGATCTAACCGAGCAGTACTTC; cdr3_aa: CASSQDLTEQYF
d_call: -; v_call: TRBV3-1/TRBV3-2; clone_size: -; j_call: TRBJ1-3; cdr3_nt: TGTGCCAGCAGCCAAGCCGGCTCTGGAAACACCATATATTTT; cdr3_aa: CASSQAGSGNTIYF
d_call: -; v_call: TRBV20-1; clone_size: -; j_call: TRBJ1-2; cdr3_nt: TGCAGTGATAAAGCGGGGAGTGGCTACACCTTC; cdr3_aa: CSDKAGSGYTF
d_call: -; v_call: TRBV9; clone_size: -; j_call: TRBJ1-1; cdr3_nt: TGTGCCAGCAGCGCGACAGGGAACACTGAAGCTTTCTTT; cdr3_aa: CASSATGNTEAFF
d_call: -; v_call: TRBV4-1; clone_size: -; j_call: TRBJ2-2; cdr3_nt: TGCGCCAGCAGCCAAGATAGGGGGGTCTTGATGCAGGGGGGCACGAACACCGGGGAGCTGTTTTTT; cdr3_aa: CASSQDRGVLMQGGTNTGELFF
d_call: -; v_call: TRBV5-1; clone_size: -; j_call: TRBJ2-1; cdr3_nt: TGCGCCAGCAGCTTGGCCGGTAGTAGGCTAGCGCGAAGTTACAATGAGCAGTTCTTC; cdr3_aa: CASSLAGSRLARSYNEQFF
d_call: TRBD1; v_call: TRBV18; clone_size: -; j_call: TRBJ2-7; cdr3_nt: TGTGCCAGCTCACTCACCGTGGACAGGTATGGCGAGCAGTACTTC; cdr3_aa: CASSLTVDRYGEQYF
d_call: -; v_call: TRBV30; clone_size: -; j_call: TRBJ1-4; cdr3_nt: TGTGCCTGGAGTGTAGGCCGGACAGCCTTTAATGAAAAACTGTTTTTT; cdr3_aa: CAWSVGRTAFNEKLFF
d_call: TRBD2; v_call: TRBV27; clone_size: -; j_call: TRBJ2-4; cdr3_nt: TGTGCCAGCAGACGAAGCGGGAGGTCCGAAAACATTCAGTACTTC; cdr3_aa: CASRRSGRSENIQYF
d_call: -; v_call: TRBV7-9; clone_size: -; j_call: TRBJ1-2; cdr3_nt: TGTGCCAGCAGCCCAAAGACAGAGTTCTATGGCTACACCTTC; cdr3_aa: CASSPKTEFYGYTF
d_call: -; v_call: TRBV25-1; clone_size: -; j_call: TRBJ1-1; cdr3_nt: TGTGCCAGCAGTCTAGTAGGGAACACTGAAGCTTTCTTT; cdr3_aa: CASSLVGNTEAFF
d_call: TRBD2; v_call: TRBV5-4; clone_size: -; j_call: TRBJ2-1; cdr3_nt: TGTGCCAGCAGCTTGGGACTAGCGGGAAGAGGCAATGAGCAGTTCTTC; cdr3_aa: CASSLGLAGRGNEQFF
d_call: -; v_call: TRBV6-6; clone_size: -; j_call: TRBJ2-2; cdr3_nt: TGTGCCAGCAGTTCTCCGGGACTGGAGCTGTTTTTT; cdr3_aa: CASSSPGLELFF
d_call: -; v_call: TRBV5-4; clone_size: -; j_call: TRBJ1-3; cdr3_nt: TGTGCCAGCAGCGAGGTCTCTGGAAACACCATATATTTT; cdr3_aa: CASSEVSGNTIYF
d_call: -; v_call: TRBV6-6; clone_size: -; j_call: TRBJ1-2; cdr3_nt: TGTGCCAGCAATTCACTGACAGCGAAGGGCTATGGCTACACCTTC; cdr3_aa: CASNSLTAKGYGYTF
d_call: TRBD2; v_call: TRBV5-6; clone_size: -; j_call: TRBJ2-2; cdr3_nt: TGTGCCAGCAGCTGGACTAGCGGGAGGGCTAGCGGGGAGCTGTTTTTT; cdr3_aa: CASSWTSGRASGELFF
d_call: TRBD2; v_call: TRBV3-1/TRBV3-2; clone_size: once; j_call: TRBJ2-2; cdr3_nt: TGTGCCAGCAGCCAGAAACGGACTAGCGCGGACACCGGGGAGCTGTTTTTT; cdr3_aa: CASSQKRTSADTGELFF
d_call: -; v_call: TRBV19; clone_size: -; j_call: TRBJ2-4; cdr3_nt: TGTGCCAGTAGAGACCCTTCTGGTAGCCGAGGCTTTCAGTACTTC; cdr3_aa: CASRDPSGSRGFQYF